This T cell receptor beta chain was sequenced during a study of blood T cell repertoires in COVID-19. Overall study: Nucleic acid was either cDNA or gDNA, and it came from T cells, B-cell-depleted T cells, or PBMCs.

V dropped 5 bases and J dropped 12; count of bases not matched to a gene: 12. CDR3 length: 16 residues. Germline-derived CDR1 and CDR2 are LNHNV and YYDKDF (reference sequence). How the authors handled the data: Estimated nucleated cell counts came from reference gene primer amplification. This table comes from immunoSEQ multiplex PCR, and its TCRdb copy is limited to in-frame clones, with some not included. The V and J calls and clone size were taken over from that table, and D and trimming were inferred from the DNA. Of over 85,000 clones in the sample, nearly 90% were seen once. This clone was counted only a few times.

Sequenced: peripheral blood. The sequence came from a human donor in a cohort sampled during active COVID-19. V gene TRBV15 combines with J gene TRBJ2-1; 14 bases line up with TRBD2. Written as DNA, the CDR3 is TGTGCCACCAGCGCCCGGGGACTAGCGGGAGTCGGAGGGCAGTTCTTC. The encoded protein is CATSARGLAGVGGQFF. Variable domain in full (rest from reference TRBV15 and TRBJ2-1): DAMVIQNPRYQVTQFGKPVTLSCSQTLNHNVMYWYQQKSSQAPKLLFHYYDKDFNNEADTPDNFQSRRPNTSFCFLDIRSPGLGDTAMYLCATSARGLAGVGGQFFGPGTRLTVL.